The subject of this entry is one TCR beta chain. Its antigen is undetermined. This sample is drawn from a study of shared clonotypes between healthy human individuals. As handled by the study authors: Junction-only immunoSEQ data arrived without quality scores, meaning filtering differed. Using immunoSEQ multiplex PCR, the repertoire was profiled, and TCRdb retains in-frame clones only, with some absent. V, J and clone size are those of that table, while D and trimming were read from the DNA. The profile covers about 1 million clones, with about 76% appearing a single time and approximately 1.5% taken by the ten largest. Everyone who donated was a Caucasian adult who lived in Nashville, Tennessee. Findings and caveats of the study: For naive CD4 cells, 4.5% to 6.5% of clonotypes were shared across a handful of donors.

Germline CDR1 is LGHNT and CDR2 is FRNRAP. V was pared by 1 base and J by 0 bases, with 5 bases of the junction left unmatched. This CDR3 contains 17 residues. The V and J genes are TRBV12-5 and TRBJ1-3, with 8 bases identical to TRBD1. The clonotype was recovered from a man younger than 35 in good health. Sequencing input: memory CD4+ T cells sorted from blood. Regarding subset: CD45RA-negative fraction. CDR3 nucleotide sequence: TGTGCTAGTGGTTTGGGAACAGGGGGGATCTCTGGAAACACCATATATTTT. It specifies CASGLGTGGISGNTIYF.